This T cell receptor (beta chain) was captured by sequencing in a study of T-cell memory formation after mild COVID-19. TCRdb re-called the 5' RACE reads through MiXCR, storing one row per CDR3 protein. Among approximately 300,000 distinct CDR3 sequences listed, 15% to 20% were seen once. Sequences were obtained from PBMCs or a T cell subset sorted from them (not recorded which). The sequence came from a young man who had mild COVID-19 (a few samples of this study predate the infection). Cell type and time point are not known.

Here the CDR3 DNA reads TGTGCCAGTAGCGGGACTCGCTTTGGGGACACTGAAGCTTTCTTT. Translating it yields CASSGTRFGDTEAFF. V gene TRBV19 combines with J gene TRBJ1-1; D perhaps matches TRBD1 (5 bases). The CDR3 covers 15 residues. Per the germline V gene, CDR1 is LNHDA and CDR2 is SQIVND (reference sequence). The V gene lost 6 bases and the J gene lost 3 bases, with 17 bases spanning the gap.